A single sample gave rise to the 15 T cell receptor beta chains below, sequenced in a study of regulatory T cells in long-lasting Graves disease. With iRepertoire HTBI primers and Arm-PCR of CDR3 regions, TCR beta libraries were built. MiXCR was run by TCRdb on the multiplex PCR reads, yielding one entry per CDR3 protein. The sample includes 500,000 or so distinct CDR3 sequences, around 13% of them seen just once. Time point here: newly diagnosed GD, antithyroid drugs for less than 3 months. Extracted RNA from PBMCs served as the source of the TCR library. This sample was also put to use in a study of T cells in Graves' hyperthyroidism and ophthalmopathy.

The material was peripheral blood mononuclear cells (PBMCs), obtained at new diagnosis, from a patient treated with antithyroid drugs. Receptors were obtained from a woman in her forties or fifties with Graves disease.

A few counts support this clonotype. This chain uses TRBV6-4 with TRBJ2-1; D is possibly TRBD2 (6 bases). V was trimmed by 3 bases and J by 3 bases, leaving 21 bases between them. CDR3 size: 18 residues. From germline, CDR1 is MRHNA and CDR2 SNTAGT. The CDR3 DNA reads TGTGCCAGCAGTGAGACCGGATCGCGATCTAGCGACTACAATGAGCAGTTCTTC. Protein sequence: CASSETGSRSSDYNEQFF.

This clonotype was detected a few times. This chain joins TRBV24-1 and TRBJ2-1; 14 positions agree with TRBD2. V shed 4 bases and J 7 bases; nucleotides not matched to a gene: 5. This CDR3 contains 16 residues. Germline lookup yields CDR1 KGHDR and CDR2 SFDVKD. Here the CDR3 DNA reads TGTGCCACCAGTGACTTGACTAGCGGGAGGGAAAATGAGCAGTTCTTC. Encoded protein: CATSDLTSGRENEQFF.

This clonotype was detected many times. The chain recombines TRBV28 with TRBJ2-3; D unresolved. The length of the CDR3 is 15 residues. Trimming left V 3 bases short and J 2 bases short, with 12 bases between. Germline loops: CDR1 MDHEN, CDR2 SYDVKM. DNA for the CDR3: TGTGCCAGCAGTTTCCAAAGGGAATTCACAGATACGCAGTATTTT. This encodes CASSFQREFTDTQYF.

The rearrangement uses TRBV5-1 and TRBJ2-3; D is ambiguous. V was trimmed by 6 bases and J by 3 bases, leaving 23 bases between them. This CDR3 has 17 residues. Per germline, CDR1 SGHRS and CDR2 YFSETQ. The CDR3 protein is CASISGDDAFGTDTQYF. Written as DNA, the CDR3 is TGCGCCAGCATCTCTGGAGATGATGCGTTCGGGACAGATACGCAGTATTTT.

The chain combines TRBV28 with TRBJ2-7; D not resolved. The CDR3 has 14 residues. The germline V gene has CDR1 MDHEN and CDR2 SYDVKM. The V end was cut by 7 bases, the J end by 0 bases, with 13 bases between. As DNA, the CDR3 is TGTGCCAGCATTTCGCACTCGAACTCCTACGAGCAGTACTTC. It encodes CASISHSNSYEQYF.

The chain carries TRBV29-1 and TRBJ1-2; no firm D call. The CDR3 is 12 amino acids. The germline CDR1 and CDR2 sequences are SQVTM and ANQGSEA. In DNA, the CDR3 is TGCAGTGGTATTTATTCGGGCGATGGCTACACCTTC. Its protein is CSGIYSGDGYTF. The complete variable domain, with remaining parts taken from reference TRBV29-1 and TRBJ1-2, reads SAVISQKPSRDICQRGTSLTIQCQVDSQVTMMFWYRQQPGQSLTLIATANQGSEATYESGFVIDKFPISRPNLTFSTLTVSNMSPEDSSIYLCSGIYSGDGYTFGSGTRLTVV.

The V and J genes are TRBV25-1 and TRBJ2-7, with 8 bases identical to TRBD2. J lost 6 bases, V lost 2 bases, and 15 bases had no gene match. Germline V lookup: CDR1 MGHDK, CDR2 SYGVNS. This CDR3 has 17 amino acids. The CDR3 DNA reads TGTGCCAGCAGTGAAATGGGGAGCGGGAGCTCCCTACGCGAGCAGTACTTC. Amino acid sequence: CASSEMGSGSSLREQYF.

This clonotype was observed a handful of times. The germline gene is not matched at one end of the junction; a read error may be the cause. V usage is TRBV11-2 and J usage is TRBJ2-2, with D perhaps given as TRBD1 or TRBD2 (5 bases each). Per germline, CDR1 SGHAT and CDR2 FQNNGV. The CDR3 extends over 16 amino acids. The chain's CDR3 is CASSQGTSLGTGELFF. CDR3 sequence (DNA): TGCGCCAGCAGCCAGGGCACTAGTCTTGGCACCGGGGAGCTGTTTTTT.

Remarks on this clonotype: It is likely a read error: a sequence one base away is far more abundant. The chain couples TRBV20-1 to TRBJ2-5; maybe TRBD2 (7 bases). The end of the DNA aligns better with TRBJ2-1, so the J call may be wrong. The CDR3 spans 13 residues. In germline, CDR1 is DFQATT, CDR2 SNEGSKA (reference sequence). The CDR3 loop is CSARAGGVNEQFF. CDR3 in DNA: TGCAGTGCTAGAGCGGGGGGCGTCAATGAGCAGTTCTTC.

This clonotype was seen at least ten times. V gene TRBV12-3 or TRBV12-4 combines with J gene TRBJ2-2; TRBD1 aligns across 8 bases. Germline trimming cut 8 bases from V and 4 bases from J; bases unmatched to any gene: 9. The CDR3 has 15 residues. As DNA, the CDR3 is TGTGCCAGCCAAAGCGACAGGGGCCGCACCGGGGAGCTGTTTTTT. It is translated as CASQSDRGRTGELFF.

This clonotype was seen ten or more times. The chain combines TRBV29-1 with TRBJ2-3; TRBD2 matches at 9 bases. The CDR3 covers 16 residues. Germline loops: CDR1 SQVTM, CDR2 ANQGSEA. The J segment lost 1 base and the V segment lost 0 bases, leaving 5 bases of the junction unmatched. The CDR3: CSVEDWLAGRTDTQYF. The CDR3 region has the DNA TGCAGCGTTGAAGACTGGCTAGCGGGACGCACAGATACGCAGTATTTT.

This clonotype was detected only a few times. V is TRBV27 and J is TRBJ2-5; TRBD1 or TRBD2 may be the D gene (5 bases each). Germline CDR1 MNHEY, CDR2 SMNVEV (reference sequence). With 6 bases removed from V and 5 bases from J, the gap between germline ends came to 16 bases. This CDR3 is built from 14 residues. CDR3 loop: CASSGRGVGETQYF. The DNA of the CDR3 is TGTGCCAGCAGCGGTCGGGGCGTCGGCGAGACCCAGTACTTC.

This clonotype was detected only a few times. CDR3 DNA: TGCGCCAGCAGCCAACTCACAGGGGTGCTTGGCACTGAAGCTTTCTTT. It codes for CASSQLTGVLGTEAFF. The chain has TRBV4-1 and TRBJ1-1; 7 nucleotides align to TRBD1. The germline V gene has CDR1 MGHRA and CDR2 YSYEKL. The CDR3 is 16 residues long. After removal of 2 bases from V and 4 bases from J, the junction contained 10 bases not matched to a gene.

The V gene is TRBV20-1, the J gene TRBJ2-1; TRBD2 aligns across 13 bases. The CDR3 consists of 16 residues. J gave up 2 bases and V 0 bases, and 1 base lay outside the gene matches. CDR1 DFQATT and CDR2 SNEGSKA come from the germline V gene (reference sequence). The CDR3 sequence is CSAREGLAGPYNEQFF. The CDR3, as DNA: TGCAGTGCTAGAGAGGGACTAGCGGGGCCCTACAATGAGCAGTTCTTC.

With regard to this clonotype: A read error is possible here, since a much larger clone lies one base away. The V gene is TRBV7-9, the J gene TRBJ2-4, with D possibly being TRBD2 (5 bases). This CDR3 is 15 amino acids long. Germline V CDR1 and CDR2: SEHNR, FQNEAQ (reference sequence). The CDR3, as DNA: TGTGCCAGCAGTCCACTTCCGGGATTCAAAAACATTCGGTACTTC. Protein: CASSPLPGFKNIRYF. Full variable domain (outside the CDR3, taken from reference TRBV7-9 and TRBJ2-4): DTGVSQNPRHKITKRGQNVTFRCDPISEHNRLYWYRQTLGQGPEFLTYFQNEAQLEKSRLLSDRFSAERPKGSFSTLEIQRTEQGDSAMYLCASSPLPGFKNIRYFGAGTRLSVL.